The clone carrying this T cell receptor (beta chain) showed up just once. Its antigen is unknown. Researchers ran the PCR with 60 Vbeta and 13 Jbeta primers. This table comes from immunoSEQ multiplex PCR, and its TCRdb copy is limited to in-frame clones, with some not included. The sample holds about 120,000 clones, around 84% seen once. This sample is part of a study of cytomegalovirus exposure and HLA in healthy donors. General observations from the study: Upon later analysis, HLA-associated TCR beta chains proved more clonally expanded than other, equally common chains.

Looked up from germline, CDR1 is MNHNS and CDR2 is SASEGT. The CDR3 is 14 amino acids. Losses at the gene ends were 5 bases for V and 0 bases for J; bases not matched to a gene: 1. These donors counted as nominally healthy when sampled, but unrecorded immune exposures were likely. V usage is TRBV6-1 and J usage is TRBJ2-3; TRBD2 matches 8 bases. Sequencing was carried out using PBMCs. The source of this sequence is a young woman in good health and CMV-seropositive. The CDR3 spells CASSQRGSTDTQYF. The CDR3 coding sequence is TGTGCCAGCAGTCAGCGGGGGAGCACAGATACGCAGTATTTT.